This is a list of T cell receptor beta chains from one sample in a study of tumor-infiltrating lymphocytes in primary liver carcinoma. TCRdb passed the multiplex PCR reads through MiXCR, listing each CDR3 protein once. Of approximately 300,000 distinct CDR3 sequences in the sample, 55% to 65% were seen once. Sequenced input: peripheral blood. The receptor source for this set is a middle-aged man with primary liver carcinoma and hepatitis B virus infection. Both conserved end residues are part of each CDR3. A D gene is named only where the DNA matches it firmly. Clone size is given for some rows only: seen once, a few or many times, or a class if the clone is expanded.

TRBJ2-6,TRBV5-6,few,TRBD1,CASSPGTGVREANVLTF,TGTGCCAGCAGCCCCGGGACAGGGGTTCGAGAGGCCAACGTCCTGACTTTC
TRBJ2-5,TRBV30,-,-,CAWSLLGPASDKETQYF,TGTGCCTGGAGTCTCCTGGGCCCCGCTAGCGACAAAGAGACCCAGTACTTC
TRBJ2-7,TRBV5-4,-,-,CASSLEQSEQYF,TGTGCCAGCAGCTTGGAGCAGAGTGAGCAGTACTTC
TRBJ2-1,TRBV11-2,-,-,CASIQDGQFF,TGTGCCAGCATCCAGGACGGGCAGTTCTTC
TRBJ1-1,TRBV29-1,many,-,CSVEGMDISEAFF,TGCAGCGTTGAAGGAATGGATATAAGTGAAGCTTTCTTT
TRBJ2-3,TRBV11-1,-,-,CTSSCGGSYVGARTDTQYF,TGTACCAGCAGCTGTGGGGGAAGCTATGTTGGAGCCCGCACAGATACGCAGTATTTT
TRBJ2-6,TRBV29-1,-,-,CSVLDTSSGTNVLTF,TGCAGCGTCCTGGACACCTCCTCTGGGACCAATGTCCTGACTTTC
TRBJ2-1,TRBV2,-,-,CASSEEESSYNVQFF,TGTGCCAGCAGTGAGGAGGAAAGCTCCTACAATGTGCAGTTCTTC
TRBJ2-7,TRBV5-4,few,-,CASSFRGPTYEQYF,TGTGCCAGCAGCTTCAGGGGACCTACCTACGAGCAGTACTTC
TRBJ1-4,TRBV5-4,few,-,CASSLGGAEGEKLFF,TGTGCCAGCAGCTTGGGTGGCGCCGAGGGTGAAAAACTGTTTTTT
TRBJ1-6,TRBV4-2,-,-,CSSSHDPRTEDNSPLHF,TGTTCCAGCAGCCACGACCCCCGGACGGAAGATAATTCACCCCTCCACTTT
TRBJ1-1,TRBV12-3/TRBV12-4,medium-sized,-,CASSSADRNTEAFF,TGTGCCAGCAGTTCGGCAGACAGGAACACTGAAGCTTTCTTT
TRBJ1-1,TRBV5-4,many,-,CASSWGLSTEAFF,TGTGCCAGCAGCTGGGGACTCTCGACTGAAGCTTTCTTT
TRBJ2-3,TRBV11-3,-,-,CASSSNWGDTQYF,TGTGCTAGCAGCTCAAATTGGGGGGATACGCAGTATTTT
TRBJ2-3,TRBV10-3,-,-,CAISDGGAGDTQYF,TGTGCCATCAGTGATGGAGGTGCTGGAGATACGCAGTATTTT
TRBJ1-1,TRBV29-1,many,-,CSVLTVNTEAFF,TGCAGCGTTCTGACGGTGAACACTGAAGCTTTCTTT
TRBJ2-1,TRBV4-3,once,-,CASSLDKGGNEKFF,TGCGCCAGCAGCCTGGACAAGGGGGGGAATGAGAAGTTCTTC
TRBJ2-7,TRBV29-1,many,TRBD1,CSASDRGNEQYF,TGCAGCGCATCGGACAGGGGGAACGAGCAGTACTTC
TRBJ2-1,TRBV29-1,many,TRBD1,CSVARDRAYNEQFF,TGCAGCGTCGCCCGGGACAGGGCCTACAATGAGCAGTTCTTC
TRBJ2-7,TRBV30,-,TRBD2,CAWSVGLAGYEQYF,TGTGCCTGGAGTGTAGGACTAGCGGGTTACGAGCAGTACTTC
TRBJ2-3,TRBV12-5,-,TRBD2,CASSSSGRPDTQYF,TGTGCTAGTAGTTCTAGCGGGAGGCCAGATACGCAGTATTTT
TRBJ2-3,TRBV5-4,few,-,CASSFRGLITGTQYF,TGTGCCAGCAGCTTCAGGGGACTAATCACAGGTACGCAGTATTTT
TRBJ2-5,TRBV7-9,many,-,CASSLSGQETQYF,TGTGCCAGCAGTCTAAGCGGGCAAGAGACCCAGTACTTC